What follows are 20 T cell receptor beta chains derived from one specimen sequenced in a study of PD-1 blockade in classical Hodgkin lymphoma. Time point described: newly diagnosed, previously untreated cHL patient sample. With magnetic negative selection, CD4+ T cells were purified from PBMCs that had been thawed. Profiling relied on immunoSEQ multiplex PCR, and the TCRdb table lists in-frame clones only, not all of them. This table holds approximately 26,000 clones, under 95% found once. Sequenced: CD4+ T cells from blood. These receptors were taken from a human donor with classical Hodgkin lymphoma.

V gene TRBV11-2 combines with J gene TRBJ1-2, with D perhaps TRBD1 (6 bases). CDR1 is SGHAT, CDR2 FQNNGV, per germline. With 4 bases removed from V and 6 bases from J, the gap between germline ends came to 12 bases. The CDR3 is made up of 13 amino acids. The DNA for the CDR3 is TGTGCCAGCAGCTCGCAGGGGTATGATGGCTACACCTTC. Amino acid sequence: CASSSQGYDGYTF.

V and J are TRBV5-1 and TRBJ2-1; 9 positions agree with TRBD2. The CDR3 is 17 residues long. V shed 3 bases, J shed 7 bases, and the junction held 14 bases outside the gene matches. Per germline, CDR1 SGHRS and CDR2 YFSETQ. The CDR3 region has the DNA TGCGCCAGCAGCTCAACAGCGGGGGGCGTTTCTAGTAATGAGCAGTTCTTC. Protein product: CASSSTAGGVSSNEQFF.

The chain links TRBV19 to TRBJ2-7; D could derive from TRBD1 or TRBD2 (5 bases each). CDR1 and CDR2 from the germline V gene are LNHDA and SQIVND (reference sequence). CDR3 size: 15 residues. Trimming stripped 1 base from V and 0 bases from J, with 10 bases between. CDR3 sequence reads: CASSIGGASSYEQYF. CDR3 bases: TGTGCCAGTAGTATAGGAGGGGCCTCCTCCTACGAGCAGTACTTC.

The genes are TRBV5-1 and TRBJ1-2; TRBD1 matches 7 bases. The CDR3 contains 15 residues. Looked up from germline, CDR1 is SGHRS and CDR2 is YFSETQ. V lost 4 bases, J lost 2 bases, and 8 bases stayed unmatched. The CDR3, as DNA: TGCGCCAGCAGCCCCGGACAGGTCGGAAACTATGGCTACACCTTC. Residues: CASSPGQVGNYGYTF.

The V and J genes are TRBV4-3 and TRBJ2-3, with a weak D call TRBD1 (5 bases). The V and J ends lost 6 bases and 1 base respectively, with 17 bases between them. The germline V gene encodes CDR1 LGHNA and CDR2 YSLEER. The CDR3 runs to 16 residues. The CDR3 DNA is TGCGCCAGCAGTTCGTCGATAGGGGTTGGCACAGATACGCAGTATTTT. The encoded protein is CASSSSIGVGTDTQYF.

In DNA form, the CDR3 reads TGTGCCAGCAGCTTAGAGGTTGGGACAGATACGCAGTATTTT. Protein sequence: CASSLEVGTDTQYF. V usage is TRBV7-2 and J usage is TRBJ2-3; D is unclear. Germline loops: CDR1 SGHTA, CDR2 FQGNSA. V lost 1 base, J lost 3 bases, and 8 bases lay in between. This CDR3 contains 14 residues.

The chain has TRBV9 and TRBJ1-4, with D possibly being TRBD1 (6 bases). Germline V gene lookup returns CDR1 SGDLS and CDR2 YYNGEE. Trimming took off 4 bases at V and 7 bases at J, with 20 bases between the two ends. CDR3 length equals 16 residues. CDR3: CASSLRGGTAGEKLFF. The CDR3 nucleotides are TGTGCCAGCAGCCTCAGAGGGGGAACAGCGGGTGAAAAACTGTTTTTT. The full variable domain, with the rest looked up from reference TRBV9 and TRBJ1-4, is DSGVTQTPKHLITATGQRVTLRCSPRSGDLSVYWYQQSLDQGLQFLIQYYNGEERAKGNILERFSAQQFPDLHSELNLSSLELGDSALYFCASSLRGGTAGEKLFFGSGTQLSVL.

The V gene is TRBV2, the J gene TRBJ1-5; 10 bases map to TRBD1. V dropped 6 bases and J dropped 1; count of bases not matched to a gene: 6. The CDR3 spans 16 residues. The V gene's germline CDR1 is SNHLY and CDR2 FYNNEI. CDR3 protein: CASSPRTGGSNQPQHF. DNA of the CDR3: TGTGCCAGCAGCCCCCGGACAGGGGGGAGCAATCAGCCCCAGCATTTT.

V usage is TRBV5-6 and J usage is TRBJ1-5, with D perhaps matching TRBD1 (6 bases). Germline loops: CDR1 SGHDT, CDR2 YYEEEE. This CDR3 is built from 14 residues. V lost 0 bases and J lost 6, with 10 bases in between. The CDR3 region is CASSLGGAGQPQHF. The CDR3 DNA reads TGTGCCAGCAGCTTGGGGGGGGCGGGTCAGCCCCAGCATTTT.

This chain links TRBV28 with TRBJ2-5, with no clear D. Trimming cost V 10 bases and J 1 base, with 10 bases left between them. Germline CDR1 reads MDHEN; CDR2 reads SYDVKM. This CDR3 spans 12 amino acids. CDR3 in DNA: TGTGCCATCAGATTGGGCCAAGAGACCCAGTACTTC. Protein product: CAIRLGQETQYF.

The V and J genes are TRBV30 and TRBJ2-3; weak D call: TRBD1 (5 bases). The V end lost 1 base, the J end lost 3 bases, and 11 bases lay between the germline ends. Germline V CDR1 and CDR2: GTSNPN, SVGIG (reference sequence). This CDR3 has 14 residues. In DNA, the CDR3 is TGTGCCTGGAGTGCAGGGTTAGGGACAGATACGCAGTATTTT. This gives the protein CAWSAGLGTDTQYF.

This clone was seen a single time. The rearrangement joins TRBV19 to TRBJ1-1; possible D gene TRBD1, 6 bases. The CDR3 runs to 16 residues. Germline V gene data show CDR1 as LNHDA and CDR2 as SQIVND (reference sequence). Trimming left V 3 bases short and J 4 bases short, with 18 bases between. The CDR3 DNA sequence: TGTGCCAGTAGTATGAAGCAGGGGCTCGTTGGCACTGAAGCTTTCTTT. This codes for CASSMKQGLVGTEAFF. Full variable domain (missing parts from reference TRBV19 and TRBJ1-1): DGGITQSPKYLFRKEGQNVTLSCEQNLNHDAMYWYRQDPGQGLRLIYYSQIVNDFQKGDIAEGYSVSREKKESFPLTVTSAQKNPTAFYLCASSMKQGLVGTEAFFGQGTRLTVV.

The V and J genes are TRBV7-2 and TRBJ1-3; TRBD1 is a possible D gene (5 bases). The CDR3 has 15 amino acids. V shed 5 bases and J shed 0 bases, with 11 bases lying between them. The germline gives CDR1 SGHTA, CDR2 FQGNSA. The CDR3 nucleotides are TGTGCCAGCAGCCCGGGACGGAGCTCTGGAAACACCATATATTTT. Its protein is CASSPGRSSGNTIYF.

The V call is TRBV2, the J call TRBJ2-2; 8 nucleotides align to TRBD2. The CDR3 length is 15 residues. Germline CDR1 SNHLY, CDR2 FYNNEI. Trimming took 2 bases from V and 3 from J; bases not matched to a gene: 2. Written as DNA, the CDR3 is TGTGCCAGCAGTGAACGCGGGGGGTACACCGGGGAGCTGTTTTTT. Translation: CASSERGGYTGELFF.

This chain joins TRBV19 and TRBJ1-5; 7 bases fit TRBD1. The CDR3 runs to 16 residues. Looked up from germline, CDR1 is LNHDA and CDR2 is SQIVND (reference sequence). The junction had 8 bases not matched to a gene; V was cut back by 2 bases and J by 4 bases. The CDR3 coding sequence is TGTGCCAGTAGTATACTCCGGGACAGCCGGAATCAGCCCCAGCATTTT. Translation: CASSILRDSRNQPQHF.

The CDR3 sequence is CASSLLYQETQYF. The CDR3 DNA sequence: TGTGCCAGCAGCTTACTCTACCAAGAGACCCAGTACTTC. The rearrangement uses TRBV7-7 and TRBJ2-5; no firm D call. Germline CDR1 reads SSHAT; CDR2 reads FNYEAQ (reference sequence). The CDR3 extends over 13 amino acids. V dropped 2 bases and J dropped 0 bases, with 4 bases sitting between them.

The CDR3 protein is CASSPRSGQETQYF. The DNA for the CDR3 is TGTGCCAGCAGCCCCCGTAGCGGGCAAGAGACCCAGTACTTC. This chain connects TRBV7-2 to TRBJ2-5, with 7 bases fitting TRBD2. The CDR3 is made up of 14 amino acids. CDR1 is SGHTA, CDR2 FQGNSA, per germline. After removal of 5 bases from V and 2 bases from J, the junction contained 5 bases not matched to a gene. Variable domain in full (rest from reference TRBV7-2 and TRBJ2-5): GAGVSQSPSNKVTEKGKDVELRCDPISGHTALYWYRQSLGQGLEFLIYFQGNSAPDKSGLPSDRFSAERTGGSVSTLTIQRTQQEDSAVYLCASSPRSGQETQYFGPGTRLLVL.

J is TRBJ2-7 and V is TRBV14, with TRBD1 matching over 7 bases. This CDR3 comprises 15 residues. V shed 4 bases and J 0 bases; nucleotides not matched to a gene: 6. Germline CDR1 and CDR2: SGHDN and FVKESK. The CDR3 reads CASSPGQSSSYEQYF. Written as DNA, the CDR3 is TGTGCCAGCAGCCCGGGACAGAGTAGCTCCTACGAGCAGTACTTC.

J is TRBJ1-6 and V is TRBV7-2; D is ambiguous. Germline assignment: CDR1 SGHTA and CDR2 FQGNSA. This CDR3 spans 16 amino acids. V was pared by 2 bases and J by 0 bases, with 8 bases between. This CDR3 reads CASSLSSSSYNSPLHF. For the CDR3, the DNA is TGTGCCAGCAGCTTATCCTCGAGCTCCTATAATTCACCCCTCCACTTT.

The chain employs TRBV6-1 and TRBJ1-6; 8 bases are shared with TRBD1. The J segment lost 8 bases and the V segment lost 8 bases, leaving 8 bases of the junction unmatched. Germline V CDR1 and CDR2: MNHNS, SASEGT. The CDR3 runs to 14 residues. CDR3 in amino acids: CASGPGQADSPLHF. The CDR3, as DNA: TGTGCCAGCGGGCCGGGACAGGCGGATTCACCCCTCCACTTT.